Following are 8 T cell receptor beta chains from one sample sequenced in a study of blood T cell repertoires in COVID-19. Sequencing used immunoSEQ multiplex PCR; TCRdb keeps in-frame clones, though not all of them. The repertoire holds 200,000 to 300,000 clones, with 75% to 95% as singletons. Sequenced: peripheral blood. These receptors all stem from a person aged 18 to 29 with COVID-19, enrolled during active disease.

This clone appeared a single time. This chain uses TRBV27 with TRBJ1-2; 7 bases agree with TRBD1. CDR3 length equals 15 residues. Germline CDR1 reads MNHEY; CDR2 reads SMNVEV (reference sequence). The ends lost 2 bases at V and 4 bases at J; junction bases unmatched: 7. CDR3 sequence reads: CASSLTQTGSYGYTF. For the CDR3, the DNA is TGTGCCAGCAGTTTAACCCAGACAGGGAGCTATGGCTACACCTTC.

The CDR3 DNA reads TGTGCCAGCAGTTTATACAGGCGAGGCACTGAAGCTTTCTTT. Its translation is CASSLYRRGTEAFF. The chain couples TRBV27 to TRBJ1-1, with D possibly being TRBD1 (5 bases). V lost 1 base and J 4 bases, leaving 10 bases between the germline ends. Per the germline V gene, CDR1 is MNHEY and CDR2 is SMNVEV (reference sequence). The CDR3 length is 14 residues.

V usage is TRBV10-3 and J usage is TRBJ1-1; no clear D gene. CDR3 length equals 14 residues. The V gene lost 10 bases and the J gene lost 3 bases, with 18 bases spanning the gap. Germline V lookup: CDR1 ENHRY, CDR2 SYGVKD. The CDR3 DNA is TGTGCCACCTCCTCTGGCGGGGATTACACTGAAGCTTTCTTT. Translating it yields CATSSGGDYTEAFF.

This chain uses TRBV9 with TRBJ2-7, with 8 bases fitting TRBD2. This CDR3 contains 12 residues. The V gene end was trimmed by 4 bases and the J gene end by 6 bases; junction bases not matched to a gene: 3. Germline CDR1 reads SGDLS; CDR2 reads YYNGEE. The CDR3 here is CASSPLAGEQYF. The CDR3 bases are TGTGCCAGCAGCCCCCTAGCGGGCGAGCAGTACTTC. Combining the CDR3 with reference TRBV9 and TRBJ2-7 gives the whole variable domain DSGVTQTPKHLITATGQRVTLRCSPRSGDLSVYWYQQSLDQGLQFLIQYYNGEERAKGNILERFSAQQFPDLHSELNLSSLELGDSALYFCASSPLAGEQYFGPGTRLTVT.

The genes are TRBV5-8 and TRBJ2-5; possible D gene TRBD1, 7 bases. The CDR3 length is 15 residues. The germline V gene has CDR1 SGHTS and CDR2 YDEGEE. Trimming shortened V by 4 bases and J by 1 base, and 14 bases separated the two germline ends. This CDR3 reads CASSPWRGLQETQYF. The DNA of the CDR3 is TGTGCCAGCAGCCCCTGGAGGGGGCTCCAAGAGACCCAGTACTTC. The full variable domain, rest sourced from reference TRBV5-8 and TRBJ2-5, is EAGVTQSPTHLIKTRGQQATLRCSPISGHTSVYWYQQALGLGLQFLLWYDEGEERNRGNFPPRFSGRQFPNYSSELNVNALELEDSALYLCASSPWRGLQETQYFGPGTRLLVL.

This chain connects TRBV4-1 to TRBJ2-7; the match to TRBD1 covers 8 bases. Losses at the gene ends were 3 bases for V and 0 bases for J; bases not matched to a gene: 4. Germline values: CDR1 MGHRA, CDR2 YSYEKL. This CDR3 is 15 amino acids long. CDR3 coding DNA: TGCGCCAGCAGCCAGGCACAGGGGGTCTCCTACGAGCAGTACTTC. This sequence encodes CASSQAQGVSYEQYF.

This chain joins TRBV9 and TRBJ2-2; TRBD2 matches at 9 bases. Trimming at V came to 2 bases and at J to 5 bases, leaving 10 bases not matched to a gene. CDR1 and CDR2 (germline): SGDLS, YYNGEE. The CDR3 runs to 17 residues. DNA for the CDR3: TGTGCCAGCAGCGTGCCCCACGTTAGCGGGAGAACCGGGGAGCTGTTTTTT. Encoded protein: CASSVPHVSGRTGELFF.

The chain is built from TRBV5-1 and TRBJ1-1; the D gene is possibly TRBD1 (6 bases). The CDR3 spans 12 residues. V was clipped by 0 bases and J by 10 bases, with 10 bases between them. The germline V gene has CDR1 SGHRS and CDR2 YFSETQ. The CDR3 loop reads CASSLAGAGAFF. CDR3 nucleotide sequence: TGCGCCAGCAGCTTGGCAGGGGCTGGAGCTTTCTTT.